This T cell receptor beta chain appears in the sequencing data of a study of blood T cell repertoires in COVID-19. CDR3 length equals 14 residues. J was trimmed by 4 bases and V by 3 bases; bases with no gene match: 4. Per the germline V gene, CDR1 is SGDLS and CDR2 is YYNGEE. Some clones are missing from TCRdb's copy, which holds only in-frame ones; the method was immunoSEQ multiplex PCR. The repertoire includes approximately 170,000 clones, around 80% of them detected once, and over 10% sits in the top ten. The sample was peripheral blood. This TCR was sampled from a woman aged 50 to 60 with acute or convalescent COVID-19. The V call is TRBV9, the J call TRBJ1-2; the match to TRBD1 covers 9 bases. The DNA of the CDR3 is TGTGCCAGCAGCGCAACAGGGGGCGGCTATGGCTACACCTTC. Protein: CASSATGGGYGYTF. The complete variable domain, with remaining parts taken from reference TRBV9 and TRBJ1-2, reads DSGVTQTPKHLITATGQRVTLRCSPRSGDLSVYWYQQSLDQGLQFLIQYYNGEERAKGNILERFSAQQFPDLHSELNLSSLELGDSALYFCASSATGGGYGYTFGSGTRLTVV.